The 31 T cell receptor beta chains reported below all come from one sample, sequenced in a study of CD8+CD57+ T cells in acquired aplastic anemia. TCR beta VDJ and CDR3 were profiled, and genomic DNA was the template. TCRdb itself ran the reads through MiXCR, one entry per CDR3 protein. Here the sample spans about 470,000 distinct CDR3 sequences, less than 35% being singletons. Before being chosen for sequencing, patients had shown CD8+CD57+ cell expansion by flow cytometry. Sequences were obtained from sorted CD4+, CD8+, or CD8+CD57+ T cells (not recorded which) from PBMCs. All receptors come from a human donor with aplastic anemia.

This clonotype has ten or more counts. The gene calls are TRBV7-8 and TRBJ1-5, with TRBD1 identical over 7 bases. This CDR3 comprises 14 residues. From germline, CDR1 is SGHVS and CDR2 FQNEAQ. The V and J ends lost 1 base and 5 bases, in that order; junction bases with no gene match: 2. CDR3 coding DNA: TGTGCCAGCAGCTTAGACAGGGGCGATCAGCCCCAGCATTTT. Amino acid sequence: CASSLDRGDQPQHF.

As concerns this clonotype: One end of the junction varies from germline; a read error may be responsible. Here the CDR3 reads CAGSADRVLSNQPQHF. DNA for the CDR3: TGTGCCGGCAGTGCTGACAGGGTCCTTAGCAATCAGCCCCAGCATTTT. The V call is TRBV11-2, the J call TRBJ1-5; 7 bases are shared with TRBD1. CDR1 and CDR2 (germline): SGHAT, FQNNGV. The CDR3 sequence is 16 residues long.

This clonotype was seen more than once but under ten times. The chain recombines TRBV3-1 with TRBJ1-4; D perhaps matches TRBD1 (6 bases). Germline V gene lookup returns CDR1 LGHDT and CDR2 YNNKEL (reference sequence). Trimming stripped 6 bases from V and 7 bases from J, with 15 bases between. There are 14 residues in the CDR3. The CDR3 reads CASSPTGLVEKLFF. The DNA for the CDR3 is TGTGCCAGCAGTCCTACAGGGTTAGTTGAAAAACTGTTTTTT.

J is TRBJ2-1 and V is TRBV29-1, with D hard to call. Germline V gene lookup returns CDR1 SQVTM and CDR2 ANQGSEA. The CDR3 has 13 residues. CDR3 sequence (DNA): TGCAGTGCTGTCGGCCGAACCTACAATGAGCAGTTCTTC. This gives the protein CSAVGRTYNEQFF.

This clonotype was observed a few times. The chain uses TRBV3-1 and TRBJ1-2; D not certain. The CDR3 contains 16 residues. Germline V gene sequence: CDR1 LGHDT, CDR2 YNNKEL (reference sequence). Deletions cut 0 bases from V and 3 bases from J, with 14 bases between. CDR3 residues: CASSQDWQEQHYGYTF. The CDR3 DNA reads TGTGCCAGCAGCCAAGATTGGCAAGAGCAACACTATGGCTACACCTTC.

The chain employs TRBV19 and TRBJ2-5; D is perhaps TRBD1 (6 bases). This CDR3 contains 15 residues. Germline CDR1 LNHDA, CDR2 SQIVND (reference sequence). Trimming shortened V by 1 base and J by 11 bases, and 20 bases separated the two germline ends. The CDR3 bases are TGTGCCAGTAGTATAGGGGAAAACAGGGTGGATGAGCAGTACTTC. This sequence encodes CASSIGENRVDEQYF.

Only a few counts were recorded for this clonotype. The gene calls are TRBV6-1 and TRBJ1-6; possibly TRBD1 for D (5 bases). V was clipped by 6 bases and J by 7 bases, with 22 bases between them. The V gene's germline CDR1 is MNHNS and CDR2 SASEGT. The length of the CDR3 is 17 residues. DNA for the CDR3: TGTGCCAGCAGGCCAATGGGGGAACATAGTTTAAATTCACCCCTCCACTTT. Protein: CASRPMGEHSLNSPLHF.

The V call is TRBV20-1, the J call TRBJ1-1; TRBD1 aligns across 8 bases. The CDR3 length is 14 residues. With 5 bases clipped from V and 3 bases from J, the junction kept 8 bases outside the gene matches. Germline CDR1 and CDR2: DFQATT and SNEGSKA (reference sequence). The CDR3 DNA reads TGCAGTGCTGGTACAGGGGGTTGGGACACTGAAGCTTTCTTT. Its protein is CSAGTGGWDTEAFF.

The chain couples TRBV7-3 to TRBJ2-2; D not certain. The CDR3 has 14 amino acids. Germline V gene data show CDR1 as SGHTA and CDR2 as FQGTGA. V gave up 6 bases and J gave up 6 bases, with 14 bases separating them. CDR3 in DNA: TGTGCCAGCAGTGATGGGGTTTCATCCGGGGAGCTGTTTTTT. Encoded protein: CASSDGVSSGELFF.

This clonotype was seen ten or more times. The rearrangement uses TRBV7-2 and TRBJ2-2, with 7 bases aligning to TRBD1. This CDR3 has 14 residues. Germline lookup yields CDR1 SGHTA and CDR2 FQGNSA. J was trimmed by 4 bases and V by 5 bases; bases with no gene match: 4. Here the CDR3 reads CASSLTGRTGELFF. CDR3 bases: TGTGCCAGCAGCCTGACAGGGCGCACCGGGGAGCTGTTTTTT.

This clonotype appeared many times. This rearrangement joins TRBV29-1 to TRBJ2-5, with 11 bases lining up with TRBD2. This CDR3 is 15 amino acids long. Germline V gives CDR1 SQVTM, CDR2 ANQGSEA. V lost 0 bases to trimming and J lost 5 bases; unmatched junction nucleotides: 5. The CDR3 coding sequence is TGCAGCGTTGAAGAGCCGGGACTAGCGGCTGAGACCCAGTACTTC. This encodes CSVEEPGLAAETQYF.

The rearrangement links TRBV5-6 to TRBJ1-3; no firm D call. V lost 3 bases and J 4 bases, leaving 14 bases between the germline ends. This CDR3 has 15 amino acids. The germline CDR1 and CDR2 sequences are SGHDT and YYEEEE. This CDR3 is CASSSAAVGGNTIYF. CDR3 DNA: TGTGCCAGCAGCTCCGCCGCGGTTGGCGGAAACACCATATATTTT.

This chain joins TRBV7-8 and TRBJ2-5; 9 bases line up with TRBD2. V was clipped by 1 base and J by 1 base; unmatched bases: 7. Germline CDR1 SGHVS, CDR2 FQNEAQ. CDR3 size: 17 residues. The CDR3 bases are TGTGCCAGCAGCTTAGACGGTAGCGGGAGACTCCAAGAGACCCAGTACTTC. This translates into CASSLDGSGRLQETQYF.

This clonotype was seen repeatedly, ten times or more. The chain is built from TRBV2 and TRBJ2-2; D is undetermined. V lost 2 bases and J lost 6, with 10 bases in between. Germline V gene lookup returns CDR1 SNHLY and CDR2 FYNNEI. There are 14 residues in the CDR3. Here the CDR3 reads CASSEMRPAGELFF. CDR3 sequence (DNA): TGTGCCAGCAGTGAAATGCGGCCTGCCGGGGAGCTGTTTTTT.

This clonotype was observed a few times. The chain recombines TRBV7-2 with TRBJ2-7, with 9 bases fitting TRBD2. V lost 0 bases to trimming and J lost 6 bases; unmatched junction nucleotides: 9. CDR1 is SGHTA, CDR2 FQGNSA, per germline. This CDR3 has 16 amino acids. The CDR3 spells CASSLARFGGGGEQYF. The CDR3 DNA is TGTGCCAGCAGCTTAGCCCGATTTGGCGGGGGGGGCGAGCAGTACTTC.

With respect to this clonotype: At one of its ends the junction is not consistent with the germline gene, which may arise from a read error. The chain recombines TRBV11-1 with TRBJ1-6, with 8 bases identical to TRBD1. Germline loops: CDR1 SGHAT, CDR2 FQDESV (reference sequence). The CDR3 runs to 17 residues. Written as DNA, the CDR3 is TGTGTCAGCAGCCAATGGACAGGGATTTCCTATAATTCACCCCTCCACTTT. It translates to CVSSQWTGISYNSPLHF.

With respect to this clonotype: Being one base from a much bigger clone, this may be a read error. This chain links TRBV19 with TRBJ2-7, with D possibly matching TRBD2 (6 bases). The CDR3 is 15 amino acids. The ends were cut back, 5 bases at V and 2 bases at J, with 16 bases in the middle. CDR1 and CDR2 from the germline V gene are LNHDA and SQIVND (reference sequence). The CDR3 spells CASSPGGAQAYEQYF. DNA for the CDR3: TGTGCCAGTAGTCCCGGCGGGGCCCAGGCCTACGAGCAGTACTTC. Variable domain in full (rest from reference TRBV19 and TRBJ2-7): DGGITQSPKYLFRKEGQNVTLSCEQNLNHDAMYWYRQDPGQGLRLIYYSQIVNDFQKGDIAEGYSVSREKKESFPLTVTSAQKNPTAFYLCASSPGGAQAYEQYFGPGTRLTVT.

This clonotype was picked up many times. This CDR3 is CASSSGFQPQHF. The CDR3 nucleotides read TGTGCCAGTAGTAGTGGATTTCAGCCCCAGCATTTT. The V call is TRBV19, the J call TRBJ1-5; unclear D gene. CDR1 is LNHDA and CDR2 is SQIVND in the germline V gene (reference sequence). Trimming left V 4 bases short and J 6 bases short, with 7 bases between. CDR3 length: 12 amino acids.

The chain carries TRBV25-1 and TRBJ2-1; 9 bases are shared with TRBD2. Germline V lookup: CDR1 MGHDK, CDR2 SYGVNS. Trimming cost V 6 bases and J 7 bases; bases outside gene matches: 1. The CDR3 length is 12 residues. Written as DNA, the CDR3 is TGTGCCAGCAGAACTAGCGGGAATGAGCAGTTCTTC. Protein sequence: CASRTSGNEQFF.

This clonotype was observed at least ten times. The chain combines TRBV19 with TRBJ2-3; D call uncertain. Looked up from germline, CDR1 is LNHDA and CDR2 is SQIVND (reference sequence). V shed 3 bases and J shed 2 bases, with 12 bases lying between them. The CDR3 is made up of 15 amino acids. The CDR3 DNA sequence: TGTGCCAGTAGTATCGGCCAGTTCGTCACAGATACGCAGTATTTT. Its protein product is CASSIGQFVTDTQYF.

This clonotype was observed a few times. V is TRBV20-1 and J is TRBJ2-3; weak D call: TRBD2 (5 bases). CDR1 is DFQATT and CDR2 is SNEGSKA in the germline V gene (reference sequence). CDR3 length equals 15 residues. The V and J ends lost 0 bases and 4 bases respectively, with 14 bases between them. The DNA for the CDR3 is TGCAGTGCTAGAGATCATCGCGGGTTAGCAGATACGCAGTATTTT. Translated: CSARDHRGLADTQYF.

This clonotype was observed a handful of times. This chain joins TRBV19 and TRBJ2-5, with no clear D. CDR1 and CDR2 from the germline V gene are LNHDA and SQIVND (reference sequence). The CDR3 covers 14 residues. The V end lost 4 bases, the J end lost 2 bases, and 11 bases lay between the germline ends. CDR3 sequence (DNA): TGTGCCAGTAGTACCCGGACGTCTCAAGAGACCCAGTACTTC. Amino acids: CASSTRTSQETQYF.

This clonotype was seen only a few times. The chain carries TRBV6-1 and TRBJ1-6; D remains unclear. Germline values: CDR1 MNHNS, CDR2 SASEGT. Trimming removed 6 bases from V and 8 bases from J, with 26 bases in between. The CDR3 contains 18 residues. The CDR3 bases are TGTGCCAGCAGCCTAGAGAGGAGGGATGAAGCCCCTTATTCACCCCTCCACTTT. Translating gives CASSLERRDEAPYSPLHF.

This clonotype has only a few counts. The CDR3 is CASSLGPSGVSTDTQYF. CDR3 DNA: TGTGCCAGCAGCTTAGGTCCTAGCGGGGTTAGCACAGATACGCAGTATTTT. This chain joins TRBV7-9 and TRBJ2-3, with TRBD2 matching over 9 bases. This CDR3 region has 17 residues. Trimming cost V 1 base and J 0 bases; bases outside gene matches: 5. Germline values: CDR1 SEHNR, CDR2 FQNEAQ (reference sequence).

This clonotype was detected ten times or more. The gene calls are TRBV4-1 and TRBJ2-7; 9 positions match TRBD1. The V segment lost 4 bases and the J segment 3 bases; nucleotides outside the gene matches: 4. This CDR3 contains 14 residues. Germline V gives CDR1 MGHRA, CDR2 YSYEKL. CDR3: CASSLGQGDYEQYF. DNA of the CDR3: TGCGCCAGCAGCCTGGGACAGGGCGACTACGAGCAGTACTTC.

For this clonotype: A much larger clone lies one base from this, so it may be a read error. The chain recombines TRBV7-3 with TRBJ2-7; a possible D gene is TRBD2 (5 bases). The CDR3 has 15 amino acids. Germline CDR1 SGHTA, CDR2 FQGTGA. This CDR3 is CASSPGLLAGYEQCF. The DNA for the CDR3 is TGTGCCAGCAGCCCCGGACTCCTGGCGGGCTACGAGCAGTGCTTC. Based on the CDR3 plus reference TRBV7-3 and TRBJ2-7, the full variable domain is GAGVSQTPSNKVTEKGKYVELRCDPISGHTALYWYRQSLGQGPEFLIYFQGTGAADDSGLPNDRFFAVRPEGSVSTLKIQRTERGDSAVYLCASSPGLLAGYEQCFGPGTRLTVT.

The V call is TRBV20-1, the J call TRBJ2-7; D is undetermined. There are 11 residues in the CDR3. Germline lookup yields CDR1 DFQATT and CDR2 SNEGSKA (reference sequence). CDR3 bases: TGCAGCTTGCTCGAATCCTACGAGCAGTACTTC. It is translated as CSLLESYEQYF.

This clonotype was detected a few times. The J gene is TRBJ2-7, the V gene TRBV19, with D perhaps matching TRBD1 (5 bases). The CDR3 runs to 13 residues. Germline V lookup: CDR1 LNHDA, CDR2 SQIVND (reference sequence). V shed 8 bases and J shed 2 bases, with 13 bases lying between them. CDR3 in amino acids: CASSLDSTYEQYF. The CDR3 nucleotides read TGTGCCAGTTCCCTCGACAGTACCTACGAGCAGTACTTC.

This clonotype appeared a few times. The chain couples TRBV6-1 to TRBJ1-6; perhaps TRBD1 as D (5 bases). The germline V and J ends were trimmed by 2 bases and 6 bases, with 14 bases remaining between them. The CDR3 has 16 residues. CDR1 MNHNS and CDR2 SASEGT come from the germline V gene. The CDR3 DNA reads TGTGCCAGCAGTGAACCGGCGGGGGGGGTTAATTCACCCCTCCACTTT. Protein product: CASSEPAGGVNSPLHF.

This clonotype was detected ten times or more. The rearrangement joins TRBV20-1 to TRBJ2-3, with 11 nucleotides matching TRBD2. This CDR3 is built from 15 residues. Per the germline V gene, CDR1 is DFQATT and CDR2 is SNEGSKA (reference sequence). V gave up 3 bases and J gave up 3 bases; unmatched junction bases: 5. This chain's CDR3 is CSARTSGATTDTQYF. The CDR3 region has the DNA TGCAGTGCTAGGACTAGCGGGGCCACTACAGATACGCAGTATTTT.

This clonotype was detected ten times or more. The V and J genes are TRBV7-9 and TRBJ2-7; 9 bases are shared with TRBD2. From germline, CDR1 is SEHNR and CDR2 FQNEAQ (reference sequence). The trim removed 5 bases at V and 5 bases at J, leaving 7 bases unmatched. The CDR3 loop spans 14 amino acids. The CDR3 is CASSPSGGRDEQYF. CDR3 in DNA: TGTGCCAGCAGCCCAAGCGGGGGGCGCGACGAGCAGTACTTC.